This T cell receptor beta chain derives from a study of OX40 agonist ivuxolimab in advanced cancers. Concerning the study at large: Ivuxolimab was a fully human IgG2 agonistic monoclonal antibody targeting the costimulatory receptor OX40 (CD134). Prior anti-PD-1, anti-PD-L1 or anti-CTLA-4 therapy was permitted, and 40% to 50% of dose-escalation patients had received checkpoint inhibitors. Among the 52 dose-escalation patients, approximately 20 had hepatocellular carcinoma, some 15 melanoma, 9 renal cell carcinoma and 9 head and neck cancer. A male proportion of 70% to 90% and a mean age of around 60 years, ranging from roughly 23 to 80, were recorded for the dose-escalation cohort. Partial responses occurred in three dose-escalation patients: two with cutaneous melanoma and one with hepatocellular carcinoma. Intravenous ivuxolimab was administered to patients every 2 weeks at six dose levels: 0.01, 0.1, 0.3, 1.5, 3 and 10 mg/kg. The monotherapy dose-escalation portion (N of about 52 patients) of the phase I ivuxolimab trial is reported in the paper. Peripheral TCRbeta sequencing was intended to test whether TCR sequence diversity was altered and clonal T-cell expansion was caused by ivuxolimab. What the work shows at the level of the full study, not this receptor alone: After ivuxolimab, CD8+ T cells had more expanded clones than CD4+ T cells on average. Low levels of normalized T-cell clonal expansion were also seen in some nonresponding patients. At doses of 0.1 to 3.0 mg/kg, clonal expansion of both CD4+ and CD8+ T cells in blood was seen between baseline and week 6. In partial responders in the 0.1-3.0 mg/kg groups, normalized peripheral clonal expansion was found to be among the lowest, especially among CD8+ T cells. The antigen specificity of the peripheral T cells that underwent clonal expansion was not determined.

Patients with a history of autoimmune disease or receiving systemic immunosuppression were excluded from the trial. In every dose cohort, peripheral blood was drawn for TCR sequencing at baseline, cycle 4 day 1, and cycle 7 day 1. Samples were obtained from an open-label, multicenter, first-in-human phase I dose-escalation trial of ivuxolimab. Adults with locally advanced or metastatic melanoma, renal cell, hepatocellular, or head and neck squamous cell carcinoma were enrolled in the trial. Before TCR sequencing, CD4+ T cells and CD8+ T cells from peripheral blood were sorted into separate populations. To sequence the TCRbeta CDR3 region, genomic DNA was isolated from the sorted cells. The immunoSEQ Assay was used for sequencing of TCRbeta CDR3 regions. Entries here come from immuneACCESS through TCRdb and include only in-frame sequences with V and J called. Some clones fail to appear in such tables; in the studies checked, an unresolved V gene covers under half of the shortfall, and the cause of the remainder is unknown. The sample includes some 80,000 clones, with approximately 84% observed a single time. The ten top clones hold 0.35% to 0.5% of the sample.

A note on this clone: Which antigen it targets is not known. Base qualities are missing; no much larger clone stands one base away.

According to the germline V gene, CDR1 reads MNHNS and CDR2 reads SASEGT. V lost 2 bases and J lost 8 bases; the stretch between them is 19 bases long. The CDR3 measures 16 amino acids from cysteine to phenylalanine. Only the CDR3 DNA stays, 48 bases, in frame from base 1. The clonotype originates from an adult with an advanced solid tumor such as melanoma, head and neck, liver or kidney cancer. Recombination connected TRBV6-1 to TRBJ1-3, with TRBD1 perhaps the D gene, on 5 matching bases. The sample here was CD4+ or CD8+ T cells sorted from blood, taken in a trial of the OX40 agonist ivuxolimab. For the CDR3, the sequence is CASSETPGSRGDTIYF. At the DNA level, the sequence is TGTGCCAGCAGTGAAACTCCCGGGAGTCGAGGGGACACCATATATTTT.